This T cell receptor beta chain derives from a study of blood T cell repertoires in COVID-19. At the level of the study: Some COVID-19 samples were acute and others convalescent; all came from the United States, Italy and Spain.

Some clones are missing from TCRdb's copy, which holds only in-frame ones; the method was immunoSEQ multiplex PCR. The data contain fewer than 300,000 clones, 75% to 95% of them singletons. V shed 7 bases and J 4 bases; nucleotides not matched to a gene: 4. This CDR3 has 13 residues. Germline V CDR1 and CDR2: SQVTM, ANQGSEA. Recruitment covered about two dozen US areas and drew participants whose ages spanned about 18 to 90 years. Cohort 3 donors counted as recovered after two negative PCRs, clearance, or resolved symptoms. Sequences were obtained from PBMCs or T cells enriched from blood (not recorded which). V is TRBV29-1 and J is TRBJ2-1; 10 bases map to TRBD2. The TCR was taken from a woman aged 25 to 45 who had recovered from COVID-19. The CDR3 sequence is CSAGLAAYNEQFF. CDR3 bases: TGCAGCGCCGGACTAGCGGCTTACAATGAGCAGTTCTTC.